This is a list of T cell receptor beta chains from one sample in a study of T cells after yellow fever vaccination. TCRdb re-called the 5' RACE reads through MiXCR, storing one row per CDR3 protein. The sample includes a few hundred thousand distinct CDR3 sequences, approximately 21% of them seen just once. Source: PBMCs, taken 15 days after the yellow fever booster vaccination. These TCRs come from a man aged 25 to 45 who received the YFV17D yellow fever vaccine. The CDR3 runs from the conserved cysteine through the conserved F or W. Size tells how often a clone was seen (once, few, many) or the class of an expanded clone, and some rows leave it out.

size	V	J	CDR3
.	TRBV9	TRBJ2-7	CASSVASGPAYEQYF
.	TRBV20-1	TRBJ1-5	CSARGRGWPNQPQHF
.	TRBV19	TRBJ1-6	CASSPRQGYNSPLHF
few	TRBV20-1	TRBJ2-1	CSAQIWTSGDNEQFF
few	TRBV18	TRBJ2-6	CASSPPADGPGANVLTF
few	TRBV27	TRBJ1-2	CASSLTAHYGYTF
.	TRBV29-1	TRBJ2-7	CSVTSGIDYEQYF
.	TRBV6-4	TRBJ2-1	CASSASGEYNEQFF
.	TRBV7-8	TRBJ2-1	CASSLMVRSGRGSTEQFF
few	TRBV5-5	TRBJ1-2	CASSPGPLGYYGYTF
few	TRBV20-1	TRBJ2-1	CSASLYGTRAYNEQFF
few	TRBV29-1	TRBJ2-7	CSVETYVTGSSSYEQYF
.	TRBV29-1	TRBJ1-2	CSVGERGTAYGYTF
many	TRBV15	TRBJ2-5	CATSRERETQYF
.	TRBV7-3	TRBJ2-1	CAALPSGLQTGEQFF
.	TRBV4-3	TRBJ2-1	CASSQEGGYRTSYNEQFF
few	TRBV7-3	TRBJ2-1	CASSLTLGLLTHYNEQFF
.	TRBV6-2/TRBV6-3	TRBJ2-6	CASSYASPGQRVSGANVLTF
few	TRBV7-2	TRBJ2-1	CASSLGASGSEEEQFF
.	TRBV20-1	TRBJ2-3	CSARPPSTDTQYF
few	TRBV7-8	TRBJ2-1	CASRFDSYNEQFF
.	TRBV2	TRBJ1-4	CASRRDGNEKLFF
few	TRBV20-1	TRBJ2-1	CSASRLTGLYNEQFF
.	TRBV20-1	TRBJ2-3	CKGQGLADTQYF
few	TRBV29-1	TRBJ2-2	CSVRGGPGRTNTGELFF
few	TRBV20-1	TRBJ2-4	CSASRDFKNIQYF
many	TRBV4-1	TRBJ2-1	CASSQGLGGEQFF
few	TRBV5-5	TRBJ2-3	CASSFAGLTTDTQYF
few	TRBV4-3	TRBJ2-5	CASSRQLGLQETQYF
.	TRBV10-3	TRBJ2-1	CAISATSEDEQFF
.	TRBV7-9	TRBJ2-1	CASSWAGAGVFNEQFF
.	TRBV19	TRBJ2-1	CASTTGPTSANEQFF
few	TRBV4-2	TRBJ2-1	CASSPRGGGSYNEQFF
few	TRBV20-1	TRBJ2-3	CSATPSGRGDTQYF
few	TRBV4-3	TRBJ2-1	CATSRDRGLQFF
.	TRBV18	TRBJ2-1	CASSPDPSSYNEQFF
few	TRBV7-9	TRBJ2-3	CASSQPGSPDTQYF
few	TRBV4-3	TRBJ2-5	CASSPRRLYQETQYF
.	TRBV12-3/TRBV12-4	TRBJ2-2	CASSFWTRSGTGELFF
few	TRBV20-1	TRBJ2-2	CSTSGRTGELFF
.	TRBV4-2	TRBJ2-5	CASSSRSQGGETQYF
few	TRBV2	TRBJ2-7	CASSGENRSYEQYF
few	TRBV12-3/TRBV12-4	TRBJ2-7	CASSNLGPNEQYF
.	TRBV30	TRBJ2-7	CAWTVGLNSYEQYF
.	TRBV7-7	TRBJ2-3	CASSPGTGSSTDSQYF
few	TRBV29-1	TRBJ1-5	CSVGGWGGQPQHF
.	TRBV4-3	TRBJ1-6	CASSQGSDSPLHF
.	TRBV10-3	TRBJ2-7	CAISVATDPYEQYF